The sequence of this T cell receptor beta chain was determined in a study of immune characterization of retroperitoneal liposarcoma. TCRdb reprocessed the PCR reads with MiXCR, giving one entry per CDR3 protein. The table has roughly 10,000 distinct CDR3 sequences, around 30% seen once. The CDR3 covers 14 residues. V gave up 2 bases and J gave up 10 bases, with 15 bases separating them. The V gene's germline CDR1 is SGHVS and CDR2 FNYEAQ. This clonotype is deemed medium-sized. The rearrangement joins TRBV7-6 to TRBJ2-1, with D possibly being TRBD1 (6 bases). Sequencing used tumor tissue. The origin of this receptor is a female donor with retroperitoneal liposarcoma. CDR3 coding DNA: TGTGCCAGCAGCTTAAGGGGGATTTCCTACGAGCAGTTCTTC. Its protein is CASSLRGISYEQFF.